These T cell receptor beta chains were read from a single sample in a study of regulatory T cells in long-lasting Graves disease. Each CDR3 protein is one row after TCRdb ran MiXCR on the multiplex PCR reads. Of roughly 400,000 distinct CDR3 sequences in the sample, 21% were seen once. The sample consisted of peripheral blood mononuclear cells (PBMCs), taken when the disease was refractory, from a patient treated with antithyroid drugs. The receptors derive from a female donor with Graves disease. Both conserved end residues are part of each CDR3. Fields, in order: clone size, D gene, J gene, V gene, CDR3 protein, CDR3 DNA. D genes are given only for firm matches. Clone size is shown for a subset of rows, as once, few, many or a class of expanded clone.

clone_size: many
d_call: TRBD2
j_call: TRBJ2-5
v_call: TRBV6-1
cdr3_aa: CASRPKGLAGETQYF
cdr3_nt: TGTGCCAGCAGACCCAAGGGACTAGCGGGTGAGACCCAGTACTTC

clone_size: -
d_call: -
j_call: TRBJ2-3
v_call: TRBV6-2/TRBV6-3
cdr3_aa: CASSLQGPQADTQYF
cdr3_nt: TGTGCCAGCAGCCTCCAGGGTCCCCAGGCAGATACGCAGTATTTT

clone_size: many
d_call: -
j_call: TRBJ1-1
v_call: TRBV28
cdr3_aa: CASSQGRAFF
cdr3_nt: TGTGCCAGCAGTCAGGGTCGGGCTTTCTTT

clone_size: few
d_call: TRBD1
j_call: TRBJ1-5
v_call: TRBV7-3
cdr3_aa: CASSLPRTDLRGLVGDQPQHF
cdr3_nt: TGTGCCAGCAGCTTACCCCGGACAGACCTTAGGGGGCTGGTGGGGGATCAGCCCCAGCATTTT

clone_size: -
d_call: TRBD2
j_call: TRBJ2-1
v_call: TRBV4-2
cdr3_aa: CASSQRLGTSGNSYNEQFF
cdr3_nt: TGTGCCAGCAGCCAAAGACTCGGGACTAGCGGGAACTCCTACAATGAGCAGTTCTTC

clone_size: -
d_call: -
j_call: TRBJ2-5
v_call: TRBV27
cdr3_aa: CASSLFAGRLETQYF
cdr3_nt: TGTGCCAGCAGTTTATTCGCAGGGCGCTTAGAGACCCAGTACTTC

clone_size: few
d_call: -
j_call: TRBJ1-2
v_call: TRBV27
cdr3_aa: CASSSGASNYGYTF
cdr3_nt: TGTGCCAGCAGTTCCGGGGCTTCTAACTATGGCTACACCTTC

clone_size: -
d_call: -
j_call: TRBJ2-4
v_call: TRBV27
cdr3_aa: CASSLSVYKNIQYF
cdr3_nt: TGTGCCAGCAGTTTATCTGTCTACAAAAACATTCAGTACTTC

clone_size: many
d_call: -
j_call: TRBJ1-1
v_call: TRBV11-2
cdr3_aa: CASSLYSEDTEAFF
cdr3_nt: TGTGCCAGCAGCTTGTATTCGGAAGACACTGAAGCTTTCTTT

clone_size: many
d_call: TRBD1
j_call: TRBJ2-2
v_call: TRBV2
cdr3_aa: CASSGTGSVGTGELFF
cdr3_nt: TGTGCCAGCAGCGGGACAGGGTCTGTCGGCACCGGGGAGCTGTTTTTT

clone_size: -
d_call: TRBD2
j_call: TRBJ2-1
v_call: TRBV12-3/TRBV12-4
cdr3_aa: CASSVWASGSGNEQFF
cdr3_nt: TGTGCCAGCAGTGTTTGGGCGAGCGGGAGCGGTAATGAGCAGTTCTTC

clone_size: many
d_call: TRBD1
j_call: TRBJ2-7
v_call: TRBV28
cdr3_aa: CASHLQGAPPDEQYF
cdr3_nt: TGTGCCAGTCATCTACAGGGGGCGCCGCCTGACGAGCAGTACTTC

clone_size: -
d_call: TRBD1
j_call: TRBJ2-7
v_call: TRBV9
cdr3_aa: CASSGPRDRGPYEQYF
cdr3_nt: TGTGCCAGCAGCGGACCCCGGGACAGGGGTCCCTACGAGCAGTACTTC

clone_size: many
d_call: TRBD2
j_call: TRBJ2-7
v_call: TRBV27
cdr3_aa: CASSYSGLTYEQYF
cdr3_nt: TGTGCCAGCAGTTATAGCGGGTTGACCTACGAGCAGTACTTC

clone_size: -
d_call: -
j_call: TRBJ2-7
v_call: TRBV20-1
cdr3_aa: CSARSLTRTYEQYF
cdr3_nt: TGCAGTGCTCGGTCTTTGACTAGAACCTACGAGCAGTACTTC

clone_size: many
d_call: -
j_call: TRBJ1-5
v_call: TRBV9
cdr3_aa: CASSVGVNQPQHF
cdr3_nt: TGTGCCAGCAGCGTTGGGGTCAATCAGCCCCAGCATTTT

clone_size: -
d_call: -
j_call: TRBJ2-7
v_call: TRBV7-3
cdr3_aa: CASSLLSTLEVFYEQYF
cdr3_nt: TGTGCCAGCAGCTTATTATCGACACTAGAGGTCTTTTACGAGCAGTACTTC

clone_size: few
d_call: -
j_call: TRBJ1-1
v_call: TRBV9
cdr3_aa: CASRKDGHPEAFF
cdr3_nt: TGTGCCAGCAGAAAGGACGGTCACCCTGAAGCTTTCTTT

clone_size: few
d_call: -
j_call: TRBJ1-2
v_call: TRBV20-1
cdr3_aa: CSARNFGRKTYGYTF
cdr3_nt: TGCAGTGCTAGAAATTTCGGCAGGAAAACCTATGGCTACACCTTC

clone_size: many
d_call: -
j_call: TRBJ2-2
v_call: TRBV6-5
cdr3_aa: CASSYKRDWGPGELFF
cdr3_nt: TGTGCCAGCAGTTACAAGAGGGATTGGGGTCCCGGGGAGCTGTTTTTT

clone_size: many
d_call: -
j_call: TRBJ1-3
v_call: TRBV12-3/TRBV12-4
cdr3_aa: CASSLGSTAATIYF
cdr3_nt: TGTGCCAGCAGTCTAGGTTCAACTGCCGCCACCATATATTTT

clone_size: few
d_call: TRBD1
j_call: TRBJ1-1
v_call: TRBV20-1
cdr3_aa: CSASRDRTHEAFF
cdr3_nt: TGCAGTGCTTCCAGGGACAGGACGCATGAAGCTTTCTTT

clone_size: -
d_call: TRBD2
j_call: TRBJ2-1
v_call: TRBV4-2
cdr3_aa: CASSQDGLAVDNEQFF
cdr3_nt: TGTGCCAGCAGCCAAGATGGGCTAGCGGTAGACAATGAGCAGTTCTTC

clone_size: many
d_call: -
j_call: TRBJ2-2
v_call: TRBV2
cdr3_aa: CASSEVGGNTGELFF
cdr3_nt: TGTGCCAGCAGTGAGGTTGGAGGCAACACCGGGGAGCTGTTTTTT

clone_size: many
d_call: TRBD1
j_call: TRBJ2-5
v_call: TRBV20-1
cdr3_aa: CSARSPQGVWETQYF
cdr3_nt: TGCAGTGCTAGGAGTCCACAGGGGGTTTGGGAGACCCAGTACTTC

clone_size: -
d_call: -
j_call: TRBJ2-1
v_call: TRBV5-4
cdr3_aa: CASSLENLNEQFF
cdr3_nt: TGTGCCAGCAGCTTGGAAAATCTCAATGAGCAGTTCTTC

clone_size: many
d_call: -
j_call: TRBJ2-5
v_call: TRBV11-2
cdr3_aa: CASSLMTSGGETQYF
cdr3_nt: TGTGCCAGCAGCTTAATGACAAGCGGAGGAGAGACCCAGTACTTC

clone_size: -
d_call: -
j_call: TRBJ1-1
v_call: TRBV7-2
cdr3_aa: CASSLEDSIMNTEAFF
cdr3_nt: TGTGCCAGCAGCTTAGAGGACAGTATTATGAACACTGAAGCTTTCTTT

clone_size: -
d_call: -
j_call: TRBJ2-2
v_call: TRBV12-3/TRBV12-4
cdr3_aa: CASSSEALTGANTGELFF
cdr3_nt: TGTGCCAGCAGTTCCGAGGCCCTGACTGGCGCGAACACCGGGGAGCTGTTTTTT

clone_size: -
d_call: -
j_call: TRBJ2-5
v_call: TRBV5-5
cdr3_aa: CASSFLTGLGETQYF
cdr3_nt: TGTGCCAGCAGCTTCCTGACAGGCCTGGGGGAGACCCAGTACTTC